One and the same sample provided the 5 T cell receptor beta chains below, sequenced in a study of cytomegalovirus exposure and HLA in healthy donors. The PCR had 60 Vbeta and 13 Jbeta primers. Here immunoSEQ multiplex PCR was the method, and the copy in TCRdb shows in-frame clones only, minus some. The table records approximately 150,000 clones, under 90% of them present only once. Sequences were obtained from PBMCs. Receptors were obtained from a man aged 30 to 45 in good health and CMV-seronegative.

The chain is built from TRBV6-5 and TRBJ1-3; D ambiguous. The CDR3 has 15 residues. From germline, CDR1 is MNHEY and CDR2 SVGAGI. V lost 6 bases and J 0 bases, leaving 12 bases between the germline ends. DNA of the CDR3: TGTGCCAGCAGCCTCCGCAGGTCCTCTGGAAACACCATATATTTT. This encodes CASSLRRSSGNTIYF.

This chain links TRBV28 with TRBJ1-2; TRBD1 matches 11 bases. The V and J ends lost 10 bases and 4 bases, in that order; junction bases with no gene match: 17. Germline V lookup: CDR1 MDHEN, CDR2 SYDVKM. The CDR3 extends over 17 amino acids. CDR3 DNA: TGTGCCACCCCGAAGTCGGGACAGGGGGAACCTAGCTATGGCTACACCTTC. It yields the protein CATPKSGQGEPSYGYTF.

The V gene is TRBV5-6, the J gene TRBJ2-7, with TRBD1 matching 9 bases. Germline V gene sequence: CDR1 SGHDT, CDR2 YYEEEE. Losses at the gene ends were 1 base for V and 3 bases for J; bases not matched to a gene: 2. The CDR3 is 14 residues long. CDR3 sequence: CASSLWDRVYEQYF. The CDR3 DNA reads as TGTGCCAGCAGCTTGTGGGACAGGGTCTACGAGCAGTACTTC.

This clone was seen once. This chain joins TRBV7-9 and TRBJ1-6; D is possibly TRBD1 (6 bases). V dropped 5 bases and J dropped 2 bases, with 10 bases sitting between them. This CDR3 spans 15 amino acids. Germline V gives CDR1 SEHNR, CDR2 FQNEAQ (reference sequence). CDR3 in DNA: TGTGCCAGCAGCATCCGACAGGCCTATAATTCACCCCTCCACTTT. Translation: CASSIRQAYNSPLHF.

The chain joins TRBV6-1 to TRBJ1-2; 7 nucleotides agree with TRBD1. This CDR3 is built from 16 residues. With 4 bases clipped from V and 4 bases from J, the junction kept 12 bases outside the gene matches. Germline V gene data show CDR1 as MNHNS and CDR2 as SASEGT. The CDR3, as DNA: TGTGCCAGCAGTGGAACATGGGACAGTGTTCTCTATGGCTACACCTTC. Protein sequence: CASSGTWDSVLYGYTF.